Each of the 28 T cell receptor beta chains below was sequenced from the same sample in a study of blood T cell repertoires in COVID-19. The data were produced by immunoSEQ multiplex PCR, yet TCRdb's version contains in-frame clones alone and is incomplete. The data hold roughly 270,000 clones, with roughly 85% observed a single time. Sequenced: PBMCs or T cells enriched from blood (not recorded which). The source of these receptors is a woman aged 45-65 years who had recovered from COVID-19.

In its sample, this clone was seen a few times. The V gene is TRBV9, the J gene TRBJ1-1; D is unclear. CDR3 length: 13 amino acids. V was shortened by 0 bases and J by 10 bases, with 13 bases between the two germline ends. Germline V lookup: CDR1 SGDLS, CDR2 YYNGEE. The CDR3 DNA reads TGTGCCAGCAGCGTAGGAGGTAACGGGTTAGCTTTCTTT. This sequence encodes CASSVGGNGLAFF.

The rearrangement uses TRBV20-1 and TRBJ2-7, with a tentative D call TRBD2 (6 bases). The germline CDR1 and CDR2 sequences are DFQATT and SNEGSKA (reference sequence). The germline V and J ends were trimmed by 6 bases and 6 bases, with 9 bases remaining between them. The CDR3 consists of 10 residues. CDR3 loop: CSAGGVEQYF. The CDR3 DNA reads TGCAGTGCGGGGGGTGTCGAGCAGTACTTC.

J is TRBJ2-7 and V is TRBV7-2; possible D gene TRBD1, 5 bases. Germline lookup yields CDR1 SGHTA and CDR2 FQGNSA. Deletions cut 6 bases from V and 2 bases from J, with 14 bases between. The CDR3 loop spans 14 amino acids. CDR3 nucleotide sequence: TGTGCCAGCAGTCCGTCCGACAGAACCTACGAGCAGTACTTC. It translates to CASSPSDRTYEQYF.

V gene TRBV9 combines with J gene TRBJ2-1; TRBD2 agrees at 10 bases. The CDR3 runs 17 residues. J was trimmed by 3 bases and V by 4 bases; bases with no gene match: 10. Per the germline V gene, CDR1 is SGDLS and CDR2 is YYNGEE. The chain's CDR3 is CASSPGYSGGNYNEQFF. CDR3 nucleotide sequence: TGTGCCAGCAGCCCGGGGTATAGCGGGGGGAACTACAATGAGCAGTTCTTC.

The sample holds one count of this clone. The chain is built from TRBV27 and TRBJ1-5; D gene unclear. The CDR3 length is 17 residues. The germline V gene has CDR1 MNHEY and CDR2 SMNVEV (reference sequence). Between the trimmed V and J ends, which lost 1 base and 2 bases, there was a span of 15 bases. CDR3 sequence (DNA): TGTGCCAGCAGTTTATTCGGGGTTCGGCGGGGCAATCAGCCCCAGCATTTT. This gives the protein CASSLFGVRRGNQPQHF.

The rearrangement links TRBV5-1 to TRBJ2-3; no definite D call. The germline V gene has CDR1 SGHRS and CDR2 YFSETQ. The CDR3 covers 15 residues. The V gene lost 0 bases and the J gene lost 1 base, with 9 bases spanning the gap. In DNA, the CDR3 is TGCGCCAGCAGCTTGGAACGGCGGCGCACAGATACGCAGTATTTT. This codes for CASSLERRRTDTQYF.

The J gene is TRBJ1-6, the V gene TRBV3-1 (or the pseudogene TRBV3-2); D is perhaps TRBD1 (6 bases). This CDR3 is 15 amino acids long. V lost 6 bases and J 10 bases, leaving 19 bases between the germline ends. Germline V gives CDR1 LGHDT, CDR2 YNNKEL (reference sequence). CDR3 coding DNA: TGTGCCAGCAGGGCTTCTGACAGGATTCACTCACCCCTCCACTTT. Amino acids: CASRASDRIHSPLHF.

This chain uses TRBV5-5 with TRBJ2-7; tentative D call: TRBD1 (6 bases). CDR1 and CDR2 (germline): SGHKS, YYEKEE (reference sequence). The CDR3 totals 15 residues. Trimming pared 0 bases from V and 2 bases from J, leaving 12 bases between. The CDR3 DNA reads as TGTGCCAGCAGCTTGGCCCCGGGACATACCTACGAGCAGTACTTC. Protein: CASSLAPGHTYEQYF.

This chain uses TRBV30 with TRBJ2-7; D gene unclear. This CDR3 spans 11 amino acids. Looked up from germline, CDR1 is GTSNPN and CDR2 is SVGIG (reference sequence). V was trimmed by 0 bases and J by 3 bases, leaving 3 bases between them. The CDR3 loop reads CAWSVNYEQYF. CDR3 nucleotides: TGTGCCTGGAGTGTTAACTACGAGCAGTACTTC.

The chain has TRBV30 and TRBJ2-3, with 15 bases identical to TRBD2. The V segment lost 3 bases and the J segment 3 bases; nucleotides outside the gene matches: 4. Germline CDR1 GTSNPN, CDR2 SVGIG (reference sequence). CDR3 length equals 16 residues. The CDR3 DNA follows: TGTGCCTGGAGGGAGGGACTAGCGGGGGGAACAGATACGCAGTATTTT. Amino acid sequence: CAWREGLAGGTDTQYF. The entire variable domain, with the rest obtained from reference TRBV30 and TRBJ2-3, is as follows: SQTIHQWPATLVQPVGSPLSLECTVEGTSNPNLYWYRQAAGRGLQLLFYSVGIGQISSEVPQNLSASRPQDRQFILSSKKLLLSDSGFYLCAWREGLAGGTDTQYFGPGTRLTVL.

The rearrangement joins TRBV2 to TRBJ1-4; 8 bases fit TRBD1. CDR1 is SNHLY, CDR2 FYNNEI, per germline. V lost 4 bases and J lost 7; bases outside the gene matches: 8. The CDR3 extends over 15 amino acids. The CDR3 nucleotides read TGTGCCAGCAGTGGGACAGGGAAGGGGGGTGAAAAACTGTTTTTT. It translates to CASSGTGKGGEKLFF. Based on the CDR3 plus reference TRBV2 and TRBJ1-4, the full variable domain is EPEVTQTPSHQVTQMGQEVILRCVPISNHLYFYWYRQILGQKVEFLVSFYNNEISEKSEIFDDQFSVERPDGSNFTLKIRSTKLEDSAMYFCASSGTGKGGEKLFFGSGTQLSVL.

In this sample, this clone turned up once. The CDR3 here is CATSRGERDTGELFF. Here the CDR3 DNA reads TGTGCCACCAGCAGGGGGGAGCGGGACACCGGGGAGCTGTTTTTT. The rearrangement links TRBV15 to TRBJ2-2, with D possibly being TRBD2 (6 bases). Germline CDR1 is LNHNV and CDR2 is YYDKDF (reference sequence). This CDR3 has 15 residues. V was shortened by 3 bases and J by 3 bases, with 11 bases between the two germline ends.

The chain has TRBV5-6 and TRBJ1-4, with a possible D match to TRBD1 (6 bases). CDR3 length: 15 amino acids. Per the germline V gene, CDR1 is SGHDT and CDR2 is YYEEEE. V was shortened by 3 bases and J by 5 bases, with 14 bases between the two germline ends. The CDR3 DNA sequence: TGTGCCAGCAGCTCACAGGGTGGACAGAATGAAAAACTGTTTTTT. Translated, it gives CASSSQGGQNEKLFF.

The chain employs TRBV15 and TRBJ2-1; a possible D gene is TRBD2 (6 bases). Germline V gene lookup returns CDR1 LNHNV and CDR2 YYDKDF (reference sequence). The V and J ends lost 6 bases and 10 bases respectively, with 10 bases between them. The CDR3 totals 11 residues. This CDR3 reads CATSRRGEQFF. CDR3 nucleotide sequence: TGTGCCACCAGTCGGCGGGGAGAGCAGTTCTTC.

The chain carries TRBV2 and TRBJ2-1; 9 bases agree with TRBD2. The germline V gene has CDR1 SNHLY and CDR2 FYNNEI. V lost 2 bases to trimming and J lost 8 bases; unmatched junction nucleotides: 13. The CDR3 covers 17 residues. The CDR3 region is CASSETGGGGGGDEQFF. The CDR3 nucleotides read TGTGCCAGCAGTGAAACTGGAGGTGGCGGGGGGGGCGATGAGCAGTTCTTC. Variable domain in full (rest from reference TRBV2 and TRBJ2-1): EPEVTQTPSHQVTQMGQEVILRCVPISNHLYFYWYRQILGQKVEFLVSFYNNEISEKSEIFDDQFSVERPDGSNFTLKIRSTKLEDSAMYFCASSETGGGGGGDEQFFGPGTRLTVL.

The chain combines TRBV5-1 with TRBJ2-5, with 7 bases matching TRBD2. This CDR3 is built from 15 residues. Trimming removed 4 bases from V and 1 base from J; junction bases left unmatched: 7. CDR1 SGHRS and CDR2 YFSETQ come from the germline V gene. CDR3 region: CASSLQGGFQETQYF. The CDR3 DNA reads TGCGCCAGCAGCCTCCAGGGAGGGTTCCAAGAGACCCAGTACTTC.

J is TRBJ1-2 and V is TRBV27; no reliable D call. Germline V gene lookup returns CDR1 MNHEY and CDR2 SMNVEV (reference sequence). This CDR3 has 14 residues. Trimming pared 6 bases from V and 5 bases from J, leaving 16 bases between. In DNA, the CDR3 is TGTGCCAGCAGAAGCACGGGGTTGGAGTATGGCTACACCTTC. Amino acids: CASRSTGLEYGYTF.

This chain joins TRBV5-1 and TRBJ2-7, with TRBD1 as a possible D gene (6 bases). Germline V CDR1 and CDR2: SGHRS, YFSETQ. V was shortened by 0 bases and J by 0 bases, with 13 bases between the two germline ends. CDR3 length equals 16 residues. The CDR3 reads CASSLGYGGSSYEQYF. CDR3 sequence (DNA): TGCGCCAGCAGCTTGGGGTATGGGGGCAGCTCCTACGAGCAGTACTTC.

The chain couples TRBV19 to TRBJ1-2, with D unclear. This CDR3 is built from 16 residues. Between the trimmed V and J ends, which lost 3 bases and 6 bases, there was a span of 20 bases. In germline, CDR1 is LNHDA, CDR2 SQIVND (reference sequence). Here the CDR3 DNA reads TGTGCCAGTAGTATCTCGACCGCCCTCGGACTCCATGGCTACACCTTC. Translating it yields CASSISTALGLHGYTF.

This clone was counted between two and nine times. The J gene is TRBJ1-1, the V gene TRBV4-3; a weak D match, TRBD1 (6 bases). The CDR3 is 13 residues long. Germline V gives CDR1 LGHNA, CDR2 YSLEER. Trimming pared 3 bases from V and 3 bases from J, leaving 8 bases between. The CDR3 coding sequence is TGCGCCAGCAGCCATGCAGGGGACACTGAAGCTTTCTTT. This gives the protein CASSHAGDTEAFF.

The rearrangement joins TRBV5-1 to TRBJ1-5, with TRBD1 identical over 8 bases. CDR1 and CDR2 from the germline V gene are SGHRS and YFSETQ. The CDR3 has 13 residues. Trimming at V came to 4 bases and at J to 7 bases, leaving 4 bases not matched to a gene. The CDR3: CASSLGQGQPQHF. The CDR3 coding sequence is TGCGCCAGCAGCCTCGGACAGGGCCAGCCCCAGCATTTT.

The chain carries TRBV19 and TRBJ1-5, with D maybe TRBD1 (6 bases). This CDR3 has 16 residues. CDR1 is LNHDA and CDR2 is SQIVND in the germline V gene (reference sequence). V was clipped by 1 base and J by 1 base, with 11 bases between them. The CDR3 here is CASSIVVGASNQPQHF. The CDR3 DNA follows: TGTGCCAGTAGTATAGTGGTGGGGGCAAGCAATCAGCCCCAGCATTTT.

The chain has TRBV6-1 and TRBJ1-6; D is possibly TRBD1 (6 bases). Germline V gene data show CDR1 as MNHNS and CDR2 as SASEGT. Trimming removed 1 base from V and 10 bases from J, with 8 bases in between. The CDR3 runs 13 residues. The DNA for the CDR3 is TGTGCCAGCAGTGAAGACAGGGACTCACCCCTCCACTTT. Protein sequence: CASSEDRDSPLHF.

This clone has a handful of counts. V gene TRBV4-3 combines with J gene TRBJ1-2; 9 bases align to TRBD1. The length of the CDR3 is 16 residues. V lost 0 bases and J lost 2; bases outside the gene matches: 4. Per germline, CDR1 LGHNA and CDR2 YSLEER. The CDR3 region has the DNA TGCGCCAGCAGCCAAGATTACGGACAGGGGAACTATGGCTACACCTTC. Translated: CASSQDYGQGNYGYTF.

This chain uses TRBV7-2 with TRBJ1-2, with TRBD1 identical over 9 bases. J was trimmed by 6 bases and V by 1 base; bases with no gene match: 6. The CDR3 contains 15 residues. Germline V gene lookup returns CDR1 SGHTA and CDR2 FQGNSA. Written as DNA, the CDR3 is TGTGCCAGCAGCTTAGTGGCGGGACAGGGCGATGGCTACACCTTC. It codes for CASSLVAGQGDGYTF.

The CDR3 region has the DNA TGTGCCAGCAGACACAGGGGCGTGAACACCGGGGAGCTGTTTTTT. It yields the protein CASRHRGVNTGELFF. V usage is TRBV2 and J usage is TRBJ2-2, with TRBD1 matching 7 bases. Germline CDR1 reads SNHLY; CDR2 reads FYNNEI. CDR3 length: 15 amino acids. With V trimmed by 6 bases and J by 1 base, 5 bases remained unmatched.

A note on this clone: Mismatch with germline at one junction end may stem from a read error. The V and J genes are TRBV5-1 and TRBJ1-2; the D gene is possibly TRBD1 (6 bases). The V gene's germline CDR1 is SGHRS and CDR2 YFSETQ. CDR3 length: 14 amino acids. CDR3 in DNA: TGCGCCAGCAGCACCGGACAGCCTAAGTATGGCTACACCTTC. Translated, it gives CASSTGQPKYGYTF.

The V and J genes are TRBV30 and TRBJ1-2, with a weak D call TRBD1 (6 bases). Germline V gives CDR1 GTSNPN, CDR2 SVGIG (reference sequence). Trimming cost V 2 bases and J 0 bases, with 16 bases left between them. The CDR3 runs to 16 residues. The CDR3 region is CAWSRRGGIPNYGYTF. DNA of the CDR3: TGTGCCTGGAGTCGGAGGGGGGGGATCCCTAACTATGGCTACACCTTC.